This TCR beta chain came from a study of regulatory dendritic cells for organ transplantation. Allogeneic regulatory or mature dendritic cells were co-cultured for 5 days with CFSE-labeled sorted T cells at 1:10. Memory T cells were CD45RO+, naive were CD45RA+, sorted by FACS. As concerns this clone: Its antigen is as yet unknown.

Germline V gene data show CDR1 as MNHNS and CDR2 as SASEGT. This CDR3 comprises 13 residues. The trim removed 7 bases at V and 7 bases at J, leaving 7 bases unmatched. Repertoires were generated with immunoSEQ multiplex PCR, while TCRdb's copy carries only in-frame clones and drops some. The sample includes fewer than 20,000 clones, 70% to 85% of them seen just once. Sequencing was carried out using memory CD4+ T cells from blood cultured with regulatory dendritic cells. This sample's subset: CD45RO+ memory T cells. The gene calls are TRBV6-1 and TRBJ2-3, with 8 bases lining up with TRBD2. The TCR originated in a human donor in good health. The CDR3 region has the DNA TGTGCCAGCATCGTACGGGAGGGGAATACGCAGTATTTT. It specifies CASIVREGNTQYF.